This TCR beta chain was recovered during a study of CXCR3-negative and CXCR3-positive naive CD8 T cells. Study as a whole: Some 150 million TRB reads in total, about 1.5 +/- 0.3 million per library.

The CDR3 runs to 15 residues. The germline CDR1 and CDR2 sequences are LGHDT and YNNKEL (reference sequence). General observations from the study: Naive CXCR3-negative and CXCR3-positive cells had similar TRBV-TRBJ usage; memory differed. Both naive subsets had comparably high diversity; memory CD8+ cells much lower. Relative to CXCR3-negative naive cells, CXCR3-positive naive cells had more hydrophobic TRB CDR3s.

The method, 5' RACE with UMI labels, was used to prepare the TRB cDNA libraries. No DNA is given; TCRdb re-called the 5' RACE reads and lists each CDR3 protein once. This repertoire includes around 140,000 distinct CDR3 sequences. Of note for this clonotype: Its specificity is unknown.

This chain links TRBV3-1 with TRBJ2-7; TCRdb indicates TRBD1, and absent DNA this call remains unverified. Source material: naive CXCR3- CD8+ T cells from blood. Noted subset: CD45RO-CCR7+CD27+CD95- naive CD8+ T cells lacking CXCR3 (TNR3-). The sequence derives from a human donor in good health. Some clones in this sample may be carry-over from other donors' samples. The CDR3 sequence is CASSPGTGWPYEQYF.